This section outlines one T cell receptor (beta chain) sequence together with its context. The target antigen is unknown. This sample was included in a study of persistence of HIV-infected CD4 T cells. This was the immunoSEQ version 4 assay in survey mode. Assay: immunoSEQ multiplex PCR; the TCRdb copy retains only in-frame clones and omits some. The table has some 28,000 clones, approximately 82% seen once. There are 17 residues in the CDR3. V dropped 4 bases and J dropped 2; count of bases not matched to a gene: 9. The germline V gene encodes CDR1 LGHDT and CDR2 YNNKEL (reference sequence). The stimulus was lysate of CMV-infected fibroblasts, around 11 ug/mL. CD40L-negative CD69-negative CD45RO-high memory CD4+ T cells were sorted as populations depleted of antigen-responding cells.

The receptor's source is an adult man with HIV who was CMV-seropositive. The chain couples TRBV3-1 (or the pseudogene TRBV3-2) to TRBJ2-4; TRBD2 aligns across 9 bases. The sample here was CD4+ T cells sorted from PBMCs after approximately 20-hour stimulation, taken from a patient who received antiretroviral therapy. The CDR3 DNA reads as TGTGCCAGCAGCCTCGGGGTGGCGGGGGGGCCCAAAAACATTCAGTACTTC. It yields the protein CASSLGVAGGPKNIQYF.